This record concerns one T cell receptor beta chain sequence. There is no known antigen for this receptor. No base quality values were provided; no much bigger clone lies one nucleotide off. TCR cDNA was made using 5'RACE template switching, a step that added a universal primer site and unique molecular identifiers. Priming of cDNA synthesis was performed from both the TCR alpha and TCR beta constant segments. Two PCR steps were used to amplify libraries, with sample barcodes and sequencing adapters being added in the second step. Sequencing of libraries was done on Illumina HiSeq 2500 (2x100 bp) or NovaSeq (2x150 bp). As for how the authors treated the data: MIGEC handled demultiplexing of reads and collapsing into UMI consensus sequences, while MiXCR performed V(D)J alignment. Vaccine-responding clonotypes were defined with edgeR using replicate PBMC samples, requiring FDR below 0.01 and a log2 fold change above 5 up to day 15. CD4 or CD8 identity was assigned to each bulk clonotype according to whether the clonotype was present at higher abundance in the sequenced CD4 repertoire or the sequenced CD8 repertoire. TCRdb cleaned the public reads at Q25 with fastp, built clones with MiXCR and kept in-frame beta chains. Merged by CDR3 protein, the rows form single entries marked with the most common genes and DNA. The V and J calls, along with clone size, are taken from TCRdb and not from the paper's own processing. For this sample there are nearly 550,000 distinct CDR3 sequences; under 25% appear just once. In total, the top ten clones hold about 13% of the sample.

The treatment or condition tag for this specimen amounts to: live attenuated yellow fever vaccine strain. Two biological replicates of bulk PBMCs were collected at each blood-draw timepoint. PBMCs were isolated from peripheral blood using a standard Ficoll-Paque protocol. TriZol was used to extract RNA from bulk PBMCs, from CD4 and CD8 fractions, and from dextramer-positive and dextramer-negative fractions. The record originates from a study of T cells after yellow fever vaccination (dated by TCRdb to between 2017 and 2020). Some background on the complete study: The SMART-Seq v4 Ultra Low Input RNA kit was used to prepare libraries from fractions with low cell numbers. To follow T-cell clones before and after both primary and booster YFV17D yellow fever vaccination, bulk TCR alpha and beta repertoires underwent longitudinal sequencing. The cohort comprised two healthy male donors, one aged 18 to 29 and one aged 30 to 39 years. Blood was drawn at multiple timepoints before and after primary and secondary immunization, with bulk PBMC replicates and cell subsets isolated. Here is what the overall study found, with its caveats: Computational filtering was required because FACS-sorted repertoires could contain abundant contaminating clonotypes from the bulk population. The study included only a couple of donors, which limits how far the findings can be generalized. Compared with the primary T-cell response, the secondary T-cell response was weaker but faster, peaking on day 5 rather than day 15. A small share of clonotypes occurred in both CD4 and CD8 compartments, likely arising from convergent recombination. After the booster, most clones that had expanded after primary vaccination were detected again (almost 97% of CD4 and about 88% of CD8), suggesting broad maintenance of memory.

The CDR3 goes from the cysteine to the phenylalanine over 16 residues. The CDR3 DNA has 48 bases and is translated from base 1. According to the germline V gene, CDR1 reads MGHRA and CDR2 reads YSYEKL. Relative to germline, V is missing 0 bases and J is missing 1 base, with 3 bases of the junction outside any gene match. The TCR sequence derives from a man aged 25-45 years who received the YFV17D yellow fever vaccine. Here the chain combines TRBV4-1 and TRBJ2-5, with 9 bases aligning to TRBD2. Sequencing used PBMCs, obtained 15 days after the yellow fever booster vaccination. Here the CDR3 is given as CASSQEVLAGQETQYF. The sequenced DNA: TGCGCCAGCAGCCAAGAGGTACTAGCGGGCCAAGAGACCCAGTACTTC.